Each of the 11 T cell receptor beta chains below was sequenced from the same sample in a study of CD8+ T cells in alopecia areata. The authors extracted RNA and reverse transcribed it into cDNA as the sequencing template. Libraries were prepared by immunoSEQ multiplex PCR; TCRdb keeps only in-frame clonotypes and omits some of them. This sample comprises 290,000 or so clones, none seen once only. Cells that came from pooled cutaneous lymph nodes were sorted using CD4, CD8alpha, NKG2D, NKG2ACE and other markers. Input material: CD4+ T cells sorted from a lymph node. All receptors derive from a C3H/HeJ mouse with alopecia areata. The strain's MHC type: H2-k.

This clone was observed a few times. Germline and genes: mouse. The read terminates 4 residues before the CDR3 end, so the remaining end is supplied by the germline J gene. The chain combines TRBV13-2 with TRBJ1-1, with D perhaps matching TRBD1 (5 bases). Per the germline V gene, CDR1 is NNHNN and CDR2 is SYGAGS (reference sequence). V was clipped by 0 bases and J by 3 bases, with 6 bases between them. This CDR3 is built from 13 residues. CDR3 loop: CASGDAGYTEVFF. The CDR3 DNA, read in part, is TGTGCCAGCGGTGATGCAGGGTACACA.

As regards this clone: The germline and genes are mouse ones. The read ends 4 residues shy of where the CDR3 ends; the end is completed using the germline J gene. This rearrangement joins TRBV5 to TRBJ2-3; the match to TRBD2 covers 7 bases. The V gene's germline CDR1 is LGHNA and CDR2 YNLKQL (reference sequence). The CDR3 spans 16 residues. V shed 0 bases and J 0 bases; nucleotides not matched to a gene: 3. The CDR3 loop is CASSQEDWSSAETLYF. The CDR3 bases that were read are TGTGCCAGCAGCCAAGAGGACTGGTCTAGTGCAGAA.

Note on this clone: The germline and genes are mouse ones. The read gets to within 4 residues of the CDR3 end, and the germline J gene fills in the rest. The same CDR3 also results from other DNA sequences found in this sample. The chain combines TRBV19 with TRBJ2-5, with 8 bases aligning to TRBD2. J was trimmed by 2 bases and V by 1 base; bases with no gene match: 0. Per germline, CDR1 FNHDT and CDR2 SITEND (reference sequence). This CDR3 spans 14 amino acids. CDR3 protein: CASSIWGGQDTQYF. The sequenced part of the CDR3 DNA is TGTGCCAGCAGTATATGGGGGGGCCAAGAC.

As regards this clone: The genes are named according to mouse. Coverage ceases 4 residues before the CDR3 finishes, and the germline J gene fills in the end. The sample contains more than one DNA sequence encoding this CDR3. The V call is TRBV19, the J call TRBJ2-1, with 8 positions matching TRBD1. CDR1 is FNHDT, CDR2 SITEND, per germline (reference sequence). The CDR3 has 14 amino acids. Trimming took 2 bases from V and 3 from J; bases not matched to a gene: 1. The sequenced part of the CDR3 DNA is TGTGCCAGCAGTATTGGACAGGGCTATGCT. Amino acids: CASSIGQGYA. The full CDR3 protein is CASSIGQGYAEQFF.

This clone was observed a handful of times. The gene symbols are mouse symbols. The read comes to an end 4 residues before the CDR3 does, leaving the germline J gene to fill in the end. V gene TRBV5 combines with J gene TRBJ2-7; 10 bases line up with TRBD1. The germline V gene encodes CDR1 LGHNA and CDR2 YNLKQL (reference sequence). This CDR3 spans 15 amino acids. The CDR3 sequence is CASSQDPGQGYEQYF. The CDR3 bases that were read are TGTGCCAGCAGCCAAGATCCGGGACAGGGGTAT.

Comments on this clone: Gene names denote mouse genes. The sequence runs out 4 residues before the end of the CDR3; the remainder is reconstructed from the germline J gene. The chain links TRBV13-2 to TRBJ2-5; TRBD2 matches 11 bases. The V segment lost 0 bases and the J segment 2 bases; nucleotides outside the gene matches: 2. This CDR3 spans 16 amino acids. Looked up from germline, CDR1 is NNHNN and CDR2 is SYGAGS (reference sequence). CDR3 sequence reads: CASGDGDWGSQDTQYF. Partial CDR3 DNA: TGTGCCAGCGGTGATGGGGACTGGGGGTCCCAAGAC.

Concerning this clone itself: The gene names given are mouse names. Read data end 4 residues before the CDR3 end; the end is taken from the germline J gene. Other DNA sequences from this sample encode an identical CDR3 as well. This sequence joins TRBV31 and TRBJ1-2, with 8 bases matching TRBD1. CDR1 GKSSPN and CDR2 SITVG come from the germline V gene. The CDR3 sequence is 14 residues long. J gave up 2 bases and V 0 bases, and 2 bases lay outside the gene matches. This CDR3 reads CAWSLPGGNSDYTF. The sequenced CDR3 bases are TGTGCCTGGAGTCTACCAGGGGGCAACTCC. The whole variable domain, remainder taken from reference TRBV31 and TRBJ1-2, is AQTIHQWPVAEIKAVGSPLSLGCTIKGKSSPNLYWYWQATGGTLQQLFYSITVGQVESVVQLNLSASRPKDDQFILSTEKLLLSHSGFYLCAWSLPGGNSDYTFGSGTRLLVI.

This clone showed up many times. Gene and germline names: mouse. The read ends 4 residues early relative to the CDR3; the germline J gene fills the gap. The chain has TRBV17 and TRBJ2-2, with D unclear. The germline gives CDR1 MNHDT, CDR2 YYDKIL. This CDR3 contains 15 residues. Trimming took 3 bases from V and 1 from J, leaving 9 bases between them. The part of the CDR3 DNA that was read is TGTGCTAGCAGTAGTCACAGAATAAACACCGGG. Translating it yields CASSSHRINTG. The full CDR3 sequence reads CASSSHRINTGQLYF.

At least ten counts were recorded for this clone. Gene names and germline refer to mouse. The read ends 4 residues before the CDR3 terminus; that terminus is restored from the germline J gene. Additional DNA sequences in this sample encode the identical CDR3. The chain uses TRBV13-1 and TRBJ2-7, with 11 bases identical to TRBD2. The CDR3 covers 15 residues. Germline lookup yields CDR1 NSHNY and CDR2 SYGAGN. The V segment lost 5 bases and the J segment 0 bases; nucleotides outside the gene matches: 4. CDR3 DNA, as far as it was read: TGTGCCAGCAGCAGACTGGGGGGGAGCTCCTAT. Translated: CASSRLGGSSY. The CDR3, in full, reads CASSRLGGSSYEQYF.

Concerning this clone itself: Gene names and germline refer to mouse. The CDR3 loop is CTCKIRDRGDEQYF. The part of the CDR3 DNA that was read is TGCACCTGCAAGATCCGGGACAGAGGGGAT. The genes are TRBV1 and TRBJ2-7; 7 positions agree with TRBD1. The CDR3 extends 4 residues past the end of the read, so its final part is completed from the germline J gene. Germline V gene lookup returns CDR1 NSQYPW and CDR2 LRSPGD (reference sequence). This CDR3 comprises 14 residues.

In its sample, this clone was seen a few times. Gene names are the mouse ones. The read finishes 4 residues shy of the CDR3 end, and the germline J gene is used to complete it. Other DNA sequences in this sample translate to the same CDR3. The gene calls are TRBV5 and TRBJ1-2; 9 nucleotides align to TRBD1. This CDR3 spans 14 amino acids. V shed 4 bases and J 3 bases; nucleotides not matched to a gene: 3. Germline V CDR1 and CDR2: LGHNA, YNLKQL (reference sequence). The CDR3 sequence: CASSPGQGYSDYTF. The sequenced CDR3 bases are TGTGCCAGCAGCCCGGGACAGGGCTACTCC.